The 18 T cell receptor beta chains below were found in one sample sequenced in a study of cytomegalovirus exposure and HLA in healthy donors. The PCR had 60 Vbeta and 13 Jbeta primers. Repertoires were generated with immunoSEQ multiplex PCR, while TCRdb's copy carries only in-frame clones and drops some. The data show 140,000 or so clones, 70% to 85% seen once. The sample was PBMCs. These receptors all come from a male donor in good health and CMV-seronegative.

V gene TRBV4-3 combines with J gene TRBJ2-1; D perhaps matches TRBD1 (5 bases). Germline assignment: CDR1 LGHNA and CDR2 YSLEER. This CDR3 has 16 residues. V shed 1 base and J shed 9 bases, with 19 bases lying between them. The chain's CDR3 is CASSQGHAQGRGEQFF. CDR3 nucleotide sequence: TGCGCCAGCAGCCAAGGCCACGCGCAGGGTAGGGGTGAGCAGTTCTTC.

V is TRBV5-1 and J is TRBJ1-1; D not resolved. Germline values: CDR1 SGHRS, CDR2 YFSETQ. CDR3 size: 15 residues. V dropped 1 base and J dropped 0 bases, with 10 bases sitting between them. The CDR3 DNA reads TGCGCCAGCAGCTTGAATGGGGAGATGAACACTGAAGCTTTCTTT. Translation gives CASSLNGEMNTEAFF.

This chain connects TRBV5-1 to TRBJ2-7; TRBD1 is a possible D gene (6 bases). Deletions cut 2 bases from V and 5 bases from J, with 14 bases between. CDR3 length: 14 residues. Germline CDR1 and CDR2: SGHRS and YFSETQ. CDR3 coding DNA: TGCGCCAGCAGCTTCCGCACAGGGAACCACGAGCAGTACTTC. Encoded protein: CASSFRTGNHEQYF.

The V and J genes are TRBV2 and TRBJ2-7; no reliable D call. This CDR3 contains 16 residues. Germline-derived CDR1 and CDR2 are SNHLY and FYNNEI. The V gene lost 2 bases and the J gene lost 0 bases, with 14 bases spanning the gap. CDR3 in amino acids: CASSERGEPNSYEQYF. CDR3 DNA: TGTGCCAGCAGTGAACGCGGAGAACCTAACTCCTACGAGCAGTACTTC.

The V call is TRBV4-1, the J call TRBJ1-6; maybe TRBD1 (6 bases). Germline values: CDR1 MGHRA, CDR2 YSYEKL. This CDR3 region has 14 residues. V was cut by 4 bases and J by 15 bases, with 19 bases left in between. In DNA form, the CDR3 reads TGCGCCAGCAGCCCGGAACAGGGAACAGAGGGCCTCCACTTT. This sequence encodes CASSPEQGTEGLHF.

This clone occurred once. V and J are TRBV7-9 and TRBJ2-1, with 8 bases fitting TRBD2. This CDR3 is 15 amino acids long. V shed 6 bases, J shed 5 bases, and the junction held 9 bases outside the gene matches. The germline gives CDR1 SEHNR, CDR2 FQNEAQ (reference sequence). CDR3 sequence reads: CASRGGAGDNNEQFF. CDR3 sequence (DNA): TGTGCCAGCAGGGGTGGAGCGGGGGATAACAATGAGCAGTTCTTC.

This clone was picked up one time. The CDR3 protein is CASSYGTDLGAFGGYTF. In DNA, the CDR3 is TGTGCCAGCAGCTACGGGACAGATCTTGGGGCTTTTGGTGGCTACACCTTC. J is TRBJ1-2 and V is TRBV27; 7 nucleotides align to TRBD1. Germline V gives CDR1 MNHEY, CDR2 SMNVEV (reference sequence). The ends lost 6 bases at V and 7 bases at J; junction bases unmatched: 20. The CDR3 sequence is 17 residues long.

CDR3: CASSLRGSSTDTQYF. In DNA, the CDR3 is TGTGCCAGCAGCCTACGGGGTTCAAGCACAGATACGCAGTATTTT. The V call is TRBV7-9, the J call TRBJ2-3; D may be TRBD2 (5 bases). V lost 5 bases and J lost 0, with 12 bases in between. The germline V gene encodes CDR1 SEHNR and CDR2 FQNEAQ (reference sequence). This CDR3 comprises 15 residues.

This clone was seen more than once but under ten times. This rearrangement joins TRBV7-3 to TRBJ2-3, with D possibly being TRBD1 (5 bases). V lost 5 bases and J lost 2, with 8 bases in between. This CDR3 is built from 13 residues. CDR1 is SGHTA, CDR2 FQGTGA, per germline. CDR3 region: CASSGADTDTQYF. As DNA, the CDR3 is TGTGCCAGCAGCGGGGCAGACACAGATACGCAGTATTTT.

This sequence joins TRBV7-2 and TRBJ2-7; 7 bases align to TRBD2. The J segment lost 1 base and the V segment lost 4 bases, leaving 4 bases of the junction unmatched. CDR1 and CDR2 (germline): SGHTA, FQGNSA. The CDR3 is 14 amino acids. The CDR3 DNA follows: TGTGCCAGCAGCTCTCCTAGCGGTTCCTACGAGCAGTACTTC. Translation: CASSSPSGSYEQYF. The entire variable domain, with the rest obtained from reference TRBV7-2 and TRBJ2-7, is as follows: GAGVSQSPSNKVTEKGKDVELRCDPISGHTALYWYRQSLGQGLEFLIYFQGNSAPDKSGLPSDRFSAERTGGSVSTLTIQRTQQEDSAVYLCASSSPSGSYEQYFGPGTRLTVT.

The chain couples TRBV12-5 to TRBJ2-3; TRBD2 matches at 14 bases. The ends lost 0 bases at V and 6 bases at J; junction bases unmatched: 5. This CDR3 is built from 17 residues. Germline V gene sequence: CDR1 LGHNT, CDR2 FRNRAP. The CDR3 DNA is TGTGCTAGTGGTTTGGTAATGGGACTAGCGGGGGAGGATACGCAGTATTTT. It is translated as CASGLVMGLAGEDTQYF.

The chain uses TRBV27 and TRBJ2-7; D unresolved. Germline loops: CDR1 MNHEY, CDR2 SMNVEV (reference sequence). V lost 3 bases and J 1 base, leaving 7 bases between the germline ends. This CDR3 has 13 residues. The CDR3 loop reads CASSLAVSYEQYF. The CDR3, as DNA: TGTGCCAGCAGTTTGGCAGTATCCTACGAGCAGTACTTC.

The J gene is TRBJ1-1, the V gene TRBV6-5, with TRBD1 as a possible D gene (5 bases). Germline values: CDR1 MNHEY, CDR2 SVGAGI. V lost 2 bases and J 5 bases, leaving 12 bases between the germline ends. CDR3 size: 14 residues. In DNA, the CDR3 is TGTGCCAGCAGTTACGATGCGGGGCGAACTGAAGCTTTCTTT. As protein: CASSYDAGRTEAFF.

This clone was recorded a few times. The chain joins TRBV7-9 to TRBJ1-3, with D unclear. Per germline, CDR1 SEHNR and CDR2 FQNEAQ (reference sequence). CDR3 length: 14 residues. Deletions cut 5 bases from V and 0 bases from J, with 8 bases between. The CDR3 nucleotides are TGTGCCAGCAGCCGACTTGGCTCTGGAAACACCATATATTTT. This gives the protein CASSRLGSGNTIYF.

There are a few counts of this clone. V gene TRBV13 combines with J gene TRBJ2-7; 9 nucleotides match TRBD2. The germline CDR1 and CDR2 sequences are PRHDT and FYEKMQ (reference sequence). Trimming took 2 bases from V and 6 from J; bases not matched to a gene: 8. The CDR3 is 15 residues long. In nucleotides, the CDR3 is TGTGCCAGCAGCTTATGGGTTAGCGGGAGTTCCGAGCAGTACTTC. It encodes CASSLWVSGSSEQYF. Full variable domain (remainder filled in from reference TRBV13 and TRBJ2-7): AAGVIQSPRHLIKEKRETATLKCYPIPRHDTVYWYQQGPGQDPQFLISFYEKMQSDKGSIPDRFSAQQFSDYHSELNMSSLELGDSALYFCASSLWVSGSSEQYFGPGTRLTVT.

The chain employs TRBV27 and TRBJ2-7, with 8 bases identical to TRBD1. The germline V gene has CDR1 MNHEY and CDR2 SMNVEV (reference sequence). Losses at the gene ends were 3 bases for V and 2 bases for J; bases not matched to a gene: 6. CDR3 size: 15 residues. The CDR3 DNA reads as TGTGCCAGCAGTTTGGGCAGGGGGCGAACCTACGAGCAGTACTTC. This translates into CASSLGRGRTYEQYF.

The chain is built from TRBV6-1 and TRBJ2-1; 9 positions match TRBD2. The CDR3 has 15 amino acids. Trimming cost V 6 bases and J 9 bases; bases outside gene matches: 12. Germline assignment: CDR1 MNHNS and CDR2 SASEGT. CDR3 bases: TGTGCCAGCAGATATTTCGCGGGGGGGCCGGGTGAGCAGTTCTTC. It is translated as CASRYFAGGPGEQFF.

V and J are TRBV4-3 and TRBJ1-6, with D possibly TRBD1 on 6 matching bases. The V end lost 4 bases, the J end lost 4 bases, and 11 bases lay between the germline ends. In germline, CDR1 is LGHNA, CDR2 YSLEER. This CDR3 comprises 15 residues. CDR3 nucleotides: TGCGCCAGCAGCCCGGACAGAGCTTATAATTCACCCCTCCACTTT. Protein: CASSPDRAYNSPLHF.